This T cell receptor (beta chain) was recorded in a study of T cell responses to AZD1222 COVID-19 vaccine. General study findings and limits: Vaccine-related CD4 TCRs covered spike, predominating at 160-218 and 743-854. The reported proportion of spike-specific TCRs targeting unmutated variant regions was nearly half. Breadth and depth of Spike-specific TCRs rose after two AZD1222 doses. Mostly white British, mostly female donors; authors suggested clonal diversity may be underestimated.

With regard to this clone: Its specificity is unknown.

The CDR3 spans 16 residues. CDR1 is SGDLS and CDR2 is YYNGEE in the germline V gene. Trimming cost V 0 bases and J 4 bases, with 14 bases left between them. Sequenced by immunoSEQ multiplex PCR; TCRdb stores in-frame clones only, minus some. The table records around 58,000 clones, around 84% of them present only once. The origin of this receptor is an adult in good health. The rearrangement links TRBV9 to TRBJ2-1, with TRBD2 as a possible D gene (6 bases). Sequences were derived from peripheral blood, sampled on day 0 of AZD1222 vaccination. CDR3 sequence reads: CASSVGELGLYNEQFF. CDR3 in DNA: TGTGCCAGCAGCGTAGGGGAACTGGGACTGTACAATGAGCAGTTCTTC.